This T cell receptor beta chain originates from a study of blood T cell repertoires in COVID-19. Turning to the study itself: Specimens from acute and convalescent COVID-19 originated in the United States, Italy and Spain. The analysed material was cDNA or gDNA that came from T cells, B-cell-depleted T cells, or PBMCs.

Those enrolled in Seattle joined during active infection and were followed longitudinally afterward. In the source study's methods: Estimates of nucleated cell counts were drawn from the amplification of reference gene primers. The table came from immunoSEQ multiplex PCR; TCRdb's copy has only in-frame clones and leaves some out. V and J calls and clone size are those listed in that table; D and trimming were worked out from the DNA. This sample has about 300,000 clones, with approximately 90% found just once. The CDR3 has 16 amino acids. Germline loops: CDR1 DFQATT, CDR2 SNEGSKA (reference sequence). Trimming took 5 bases from V and 8 from J, leaving 27 bases between them.

The specimen was peripheral blood. The clonotype comes from a woman in her forties or fifties with COVID-19, enrolled during active disease. This sequence joins TRBV20-1 and TRBJ1-2; D call uncertain. The CDR3 reads CSARESRLQEVWGYTF. In DNA, the CDR3 is TGCAGTGCTCGTGAGAGTAGGTTGCAGGAGGTTTGGGGCTACACCTTC.